This is a list of T cell receptor beta chains from one sample in a study of blood T cell repertoires in COVID-19. Generated by immunoSEQ multiplex PCR, the TCRdb table keeps only in-frame clones and is missing some. Seen here are 200,000 to 250,000 clones, 84% observed once, and the top ten hold roughly 7%. The sequenced sample was peripheral blood. These receptors were taken from an elderly woman with COVID-19, enrolled during active disease. The CDR3 runs from the conserved cysteine through the conserved F or W. Each record gives: D gene, J gene, CDR3 length, V gene, clone size, CDR3 DNA, CDR3 protein. A D gene is named only where the DNA matches it firmly. Size is stated for part of the rows, as once, few or many counts, or as a class when the clone is expanded.

d_call: .
j_call: TRBJ2-1
cdr3_length: 18
v_call: TRBV24-1
clone_size: .
cdr3_nt: TGTGCCACCAGTGATCCGGCTACCGGGAGCTGCCCCTACAATGAGCAGTTCTTC
cdr3_aa: CATSDPATGSCPYNEQFF

d_call: TRBD1
j_call: TRBJ1-1
cdr3_length: 11
v_call: TRBV5-4
clone_size: once
cdr3_nt: TGTGCCAGCAGTACGACAGGGGGAGCTTTCTTT
cdr3_aa: CASSTTGGAFF

d_call: .
j_call: TRBJ2-2
cdr3_length: 15
v_call: TRBV5-1
clone_size: .
cdr3_nt: TGCGCCAGCAGCTTGACGACAGGAGACACCGGGGAGCTGTTTTTT
cdr3_aa: CASSLTTGDTGELFF

d_call: .
j_call: TRBJ2-7
cdr3_length: 13
v_call: TRBV5-4
clone_size: .
cdr3_nt: TGTGCCAGCAGCTTGCAGGGAAGAACGGGGGAGTACTTC
cdr3_aa: CASSLQGRTGEYF

d_call: TRBD2
j_call: TRBJ2-1
cdr3_length: 17
v_call: TRBV3-1/TRBV3-2
clone_size: many
cdr3_nt: TGTGCCAGCAGCCCCCGGACTAGCGGGAGTGGTATGGATGAGCAGTTCTTC
cdr3_aa: CASSPRTSGSGMDEQFF

d_call: TRBD1
j_call: TRBJ1-6
cdr3_length: 14
v_call: TRBV9
clone_size: .
cdr3_nt: TGTGCCAGCAGCCTGGACAGGGGTTATTCACCCCTCCACTTT
cdr3_aa: CASSLDRGYSPLHF

d_call: TRBD1
j_call: TRBJ1-2
cdr3_length: 14
v_call: TRBV2
clone_size: .
cdr3_nt: TGTGCCAGCAGTGAAGTCTCCGGACAGGCTGGCTACACCTTC
cdr3_aa: CASSEVSGQAGYTF

d_call: TRBD1
j_call: TRBJ1-5
cdr3_length: 15
v_call: TRBV7-2
clone_size: .
cdr3_nt: TGTGCCAGCAGCTTAGAAATAGGGGGCGGTCAGCCCCAGCATTTT
cdr3_aa: CASSLEIGGGQPQHF

d_call: TRBD2
j_call: TRBJ2-3
cdr3_length: 17
v_call: TRBV2
clone_size: few
cdr3_nt: TGTGCCAGCAGTGTACGGACTAGCGGGAGGGGAGGAGATACGCAGTATTTT
cdr3_aa: CASSVRTSGRGGDTQYF

d_call: .
j_call: TRBJ2-1
cdr3_length: 12
v_call: TRBV2
clone_size: .
cdr3_nt: TGTGCCAGCAGTTGGACTTACAATGAGCAGTTCTTC
cdr3_aa: CASSWTYNEQFF

d_call: TRBD2
j_call: TRBJ2-7
cdr3_length: 15
v_call: TRBV5-1
clone_size: .
cdr3_nt: TGCGCCAGCAGCCGAGACCTAGCGGGAGGGTACGAGCAGTACTTC
cdr3_aa: CASSRDLAGGYEQYF

d_call: TRBD1
j_call: TRBJ2-1
cdr3_length: 14
v_call: TRBV6-5
clone_size: .
cdr3_nt: TGTGCCAGCAGGGGGCCGGGACAGCTTAATGAGCAGTTCTTC
cdr3_aa: CASRGPGQLNEQFF

d_call: TRBD2
j_call: TRBJ2-7
cdr3_length: 15
v_call: TRBV6-1
clone_size: .
cdr3_nt: TGTGCCAGCAGTGAAGAGACTAGCGGGGCCTACGAGCAGTACTTC
cdr3_aa: CASSEETSGAYEQYF

d_call: .
j_call: TRBJ1-5
cdr3_length: 12
v_call: TRBV6-5
clone_size: .
cdr3_nt: TGTGCCAGCACGGGACACCAAGGGCCCCAGCATTTT
cdr3_aa: CASTGHQGPQHF

d_call: TRBD2
j_call: TRBJ2-1
cdr3_length: 14
v_call: TRBV29-1
clone_size: .
cdr3_nt: TGCAGCGTTGGCCTAACTAGCGGTTACAATGAGCAGTTCTTC
cdr3_aa: CSVGLTSGYNEQFF

d_call: .
j_call: TRBJ2-1
cdr3_length: 13
v_call: TRBV29-1
clone_size: .
cdr3_nt: TGCAGCGTTGCGGGACTTGCCGCCGGTGAGCAGTTCTTC
cdr3_aa: CSVAGLAAGEQFF

d_call: .
j_call: TRBJ1-2
cdr3_length: 13
v_call: TRBV27
clone_size: .
cdr3_nt: TGTGCCAGCCGGGACACTTCTAACTATGGCTACACCTTC
cdr3_aa: CASRDTSNYGYTF

d_call: TRBD1
j_call: TRBJ1-5
cdr3_length: 15
v_call: TRBV5-4
clone_size: .
cdr3_nt: TGTGCCAGCAGCTTAAACAGGGGGCTGGGGGAGCCCCAGCATTTT
cdr3_aa: CASSLNRGLGEPQHF

d_call: .
j_call: TRBJ1-1
cdr3_length: 14
v_call: TRBV7-8
clone_size: .
cdr3_nt: TGTGCCAGCAGCCGGGCAGGTAGGGGCACTGAAGCTTTCTTT
cdr3_aa: CASSRAGRGTEAFF

d_call: .
j_call: TRBJ1-2
cdr3_length: 14
v_call: TRBV19
clone_size: .
cdr3_nt: TGTGCCAGTAGTATACAGGGCAGGAACTATGGCTACACCTTC
cdr3_aa: CASSIQGRNYGYTF

d_call: .
j_call: TRBJ2-1
cdr3_length: 11
v_call: TRBV11-2
clone_size: .
cdr3_nt: TGTGCCAGCAGCTCTGGAGGTGGGCAGTTCTTC
cdr3_aa: CASSSGGGQFF

d_call: TRBD2
j_call: TRBJ2-1
cdr3_length: 17
v_call: TRBV5-1
clone_size: .
cdr3_nt: TGCGCCAGCAGCGGCGACCCGGGACTAGCTTTCTACAATGAGCAGTTCTTC
cdr3_aa: CASSGDPGLAFYNEQFF

d_call: TRBD1
j_call: TRBJ1-4
cdr3_length: 15
v_call: TRBV7-9
clone_size: .
cdr3_nt: TGTGCCAGCAGCTTAACAGGGGGCACGGATGAAAAACTGTTTTTT
cdr3_aa: CASSLTGGTDEKLFF